Below are 10 T cell receptor beta chains sequenced from a single sample in a study of T-cell reconstitution after alpha-beta-depleted transplantation in children. The TCRbeta library was prepared with unique molecular identifiers. Via MiXCR, TCRdb re-called the PCR reads, giving one row per CDR3 protein. The data contain just over 950,000 distinct CDR3 sequences, about 29% of them singletons. This material consisted of PBMCs, mostly from graft donor cells, taken 360 days after TCRalphabeta/CD19-depleted stem cell transplant. The receptors derive from a boy younger than two who had a stem cell transplant for SCID, so the T cells may come from the graft donor.

The chain is built from TRBV20-1 and TRBJ1-6; the D is unclear. The germline V gene encodes CDR1 DFQATT and CDR2 SNEGSKA (reference sequence). This CDR3 has 15 amino acids. V lost 0 bases and J 0 bases, leaving 6 bases between the germline ends. CDR3 coding DNA: TGCAGTGCTAGAGATTTCGGCTCCTATAATTCACCCCTCCACTTT. Translating gives CSARDFGSYNSPLHF.

In this sample, this clonotype turned up a few times. CDR3 in amino acids: CSARDLGTEQYF. DNA of the CDR3: TGCAGTGCTAGAGATCTTGGGACCGAGCAGTACTTC. The chain recombines TRBV20-1 with TRBJ2-7; D possibly uses TRBD1 or TRBD2 (5 bases each). Deletions cut 0 bases from V and 6 bases from J, with 9 bases between. CDR1 DFQATT and CDR2 SNEGSKA come from the germline V gene (reference sequence). The CDR3 covers 12 residues.

The J gene is TRBJ2-7, the V gene TRBV12-3 or TRBV12-4; TRBD1 matches at 8 bases. Trimming cost V 3 bases and J 5 bases; bases outside gene matches: 6. There are 14 residues in the CDR3. CDR3 coding DNA: TGTGCCAGCAGTTTTGGGGGACAGGCCCACGAGCAGTACTTC. It encodes CASSFGGQAHEQYF.

This clonotype was seen a few times. This sequence joins TRBV2 and TRBJ2-2; tentative D call: TRBD1 (5 bases). Trimming stripped 7 bases from V and 6 bases from J, with 9 bases between. Germline lookup yields CDR1 SNHLY and CDR2 FYNNEI. The CDR3 spans 12 residues. CDR3 in amino acids: CASNSRAGELFF. In DNA, the CDR3 is TGTGCCAGCAATAGCAGGGCCGGGGAGCTGTTTTTT.

Only a few counts were recorded for this clonotype. CDR3 loop: CASSGGQGIYGYTF. The CDR3 DNA reads TGTGCCAGCAGCGGCGGACAGGGGATCTATGGCTACACCTTC. The chain recombines TRBV7-9 with TRBJ1-2; 9 nucleotides line up with TRBD1. The CDR3 contains 14 residues. The junction had 5 bases not matched to a gene; V was cut back by 5 bases and J by 4 bases. Germline CDR1 SEHNR, CDR2 FQNEAQ (reference sequence).

This clonotype was found many times. This sequence joins TRBV7-9 and TRBJ2-1; TRBD2 matches at 7 bases. This CDR3 has 15 amino acids. Losses at the gene ends were 5 bases for V and 5 bases for J; bases not matched to a gene: 9. CDR1 SEHNR and CDR2 FQNEAQ come from the germline V gene (reference sequence). This chain's CDR3 is CASSPQGTINNEQFF. The CDR3 nucleotides are TGTGCCAGCAGCCCGCAAGGGACTATCAACAATGAGCAGTTCTTC.

This clonotype was picked up a small number of times. The chain joins TRBV7-9 to TRBJ1-2, with D uncertain. Germline V gene lookup returns CDR1 SEHNR and CDR2 FQNEAQ (reference sequence). Between the trimmed V and J ends, which lost 5 bases and 7 bases, there was a span of 17 bases. CDR3 length equals 14 residues. CDR3 nucleotide sequence: TGTGCCAGCAGCCCCCCGGCAGACGTGGTTGGCTACACCTTC. This gives the protein CASSPPADVVGYTF. The full variable domain, with the rest looked up from reference TRBV7-9 and TRBJ1-2, is DTGVSQNPRHKITKRGQNVTFRCDPISEHNRLYWYRQTLGQGPEFLTYFQNEAQLEKSRLLSDRFSAERPKGSFSTLEIQRTEQGDSAMYLCASSPPADVVGYTFGSGTRLTVV.

This clonotype was seen only a few times. The V gene is TRBV20-1, the J gene TRBJ1-4, with D unresolved. The V gene's germline CDR1 is DFQATT and CDR2 SNEGSKA (reference sequence). The CDR3 has 12 amino acids. The germline V and J ends were trimmed by 6 bases and 8 bases, with 13 bases remaining between them. The CDR3 region has the DNA TGCAGTGCCAGTTGGGCGAGCGAAAAACTGTTTTTT. Encoded protein: CSASWASEKLFF.

The chain is built from TRBV5-1 and TRBJ2-7, with 10 bases identical to TRBD1. Germline trimming cut 3 bases from V and 3 bases from J; bases unmatched to any gene: 12. Looked up from germline, CDR1 is SGHRS and CDR2 is YFSETQ. CDR3 length: 17 amino acids. This chain's CDR3 is CASSYPETGGYVYEQYF. CDR3 nucleotide sequence: TGCGCCAGCAGCTACCCCGAGACAGGGGGCTATGTCTACGAGCAGTACTTC.

In its sample, this clonotype was seen a few times. The chain employs TRBV29-1 and TRBJ1-1; the D is unclear. Germline V gene lookup returns CDR1 SQVTM and CDR2 ANQGSEA. Deletions cut 4 bases from V and 0 bases from J, with 12 bases between. This CDR3 comprises 14 residues. The CDR3 is CSVGGPVMNTEAFF. CDR3 bases: TGCAGCGTTGGAGGGCCAGTCATGAACACTGAAGCTTTCTTT.